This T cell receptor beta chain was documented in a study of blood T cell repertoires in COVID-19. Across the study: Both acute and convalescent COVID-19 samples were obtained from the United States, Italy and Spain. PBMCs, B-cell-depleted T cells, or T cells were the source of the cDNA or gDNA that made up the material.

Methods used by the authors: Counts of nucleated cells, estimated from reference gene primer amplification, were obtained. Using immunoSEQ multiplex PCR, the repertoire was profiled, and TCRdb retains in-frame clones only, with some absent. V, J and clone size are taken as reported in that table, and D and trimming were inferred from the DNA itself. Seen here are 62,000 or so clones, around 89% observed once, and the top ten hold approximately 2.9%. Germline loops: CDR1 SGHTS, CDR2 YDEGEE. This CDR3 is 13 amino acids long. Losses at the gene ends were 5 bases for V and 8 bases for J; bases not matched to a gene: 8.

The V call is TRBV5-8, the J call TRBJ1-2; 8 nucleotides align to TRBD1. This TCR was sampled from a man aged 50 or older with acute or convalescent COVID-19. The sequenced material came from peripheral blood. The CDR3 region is CASRQTGVLGYTF. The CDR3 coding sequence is TGTGCCAGCAGGCAGACAGGGGTTCTGGGCTACACCTTC.